These 4 T cell receptor beta chains originate from one sample sequenced in a study of immune evolution from preneoplasia to lung adenocarcinoma. Data came from immunoSEQ multiplex PCR; TCRdb stores just in-frame clones and leaves some out. The sample lists tens of thousands of clones; less than 80% were seen once. The sample consisted of FFPE invasive lung adenocarcinoma tissue. Every receptor here comes from a person aged 55-75 years with lung adenocarcinoma.

The chain combines TRBV11-2 with TRBJ2-1; 8 positions agree with TRBD2. Germline-derived CDR1 and CDR2 are SGHAT and FQNNGV. The CDR3 sequence is 13 residues long. V lost 7 bases, J lost 7 bases, and 6 bases stayed unmatched. CDR3 nucleotide sequence: TGTGCCAGCAACCGGGAGGGGGAGAATGAGCAGTTCTTC. It codes for CASNREGENEQFF. The entire variable domain, with the rest obtained from reference TRBV11-2 and TRBJ2-1, is as follows: EAGVAQSPRYKIIEKRQSVAFWCNPISGHATLYWYQQILGQGPKLLIQFQNNGVVDDSQLPKDRFSAERLKGVDSTLKIQPAKLEDSAVYLCASNREGENEQFFGPGTRLTVL.

This chain connects TRBV28 to TRBJ1-1, with D unresolved. From germline, CDR1 is MDHEN and CDR2 SYDVKM. The CDR3 contains 13 residues. Trimming left V 7 bases short and J 0 bases short, with 9 bases between. Here the CDR3 reads CASIPPMNTEAFF. CDR3 nucleotide sequence: TGTGCCAGCATCCCACCGATGAACACTGAAGCTTTCTTT. Full variable domain (missing parts from reference TRBV28 and TRBJ1-1): DVKVTQSSRYLVKRTGEKVFLECVQDMDHENMFWYRQDPGLGLRLIYFSYDVKMKEKGDIPEGYSVSREKKERFSLILESASTNQTSMYLCASIPPMNTEAFFGQGTRLTVV.

This clone came up once. An end of the junction does not agree with germline; a read error may underlie this. V and J are TRBV6-6 and TRBJ2-3; no clear D. This CDR3 spans 16 amino acids. Germline CDR1 and CDR2: MNHNY and SVGAGI (reference sequence). CDR3 sequence (DNA): TGTGCCAGCAGTCACTCCGACTGGCAACGGGTTGGTACGCAGTATTTT. It specifies CASSHSDWQRVGTQYF.

In this sample, this clone turned up a few times. J is TRBJ2-1 and V is TRBV7-2; the D is unclear. CDR1 and CDR2 (germline): SGHTA, FQGNSA. Trimming took 5 bases from V and 6 from J, leaving 11 bases between them. This CDR3 contains 13 residues. CDR3: CASSPYRSNEQFF. The DNA for the CDR3 is TGTGCCAGCAGCCCATATCGGAGCAATGAGCAGTTCTTC.